These 5 T cell receptor beta chains came from one sample sequenced in a study of radiation and T cells in renal cell carcinoma. The table came from immunoSEQ multiplex PCR; TCRdb's copy has only in-frame clones and leaves some out. The sample contains about 130,000 clones, about 88% of which appear only once. The time point denotes: baseline pretreatment blood. Treatment: 15 Gy SBRT to primary tumor, nephrectomy 4 weeks later. Sequencing used blood, obtained from a patient whose treatment included radiotherapy and nephrectomy. These receptors all stem from a woman between 50 and 59 years old with renal cell carcinoma.

V gene TRBV7-9 combines with J gene TRBJ1-1; D is possibly TRBD1 (6 bases). V was cut by 3 bases and J by 5 bases, with 16 bases left in between. This CDR3 spans 15 amino acids. Germline V gives CDR1 SEHNR, CDR2 FQNEAQ (reference sequence). The CDR3 sequence: CASSLSRDILTEAFF. The CDR3 nucleotides read TGTGCCAGCAGCTTGAGTAGGGACATTTTGACTGAAGCTTTCTTT. Filled out from reference TRBV7-9 and TRBJ1-1, the complete variable domain reads DTGVSQNPRHKITKRGQNVTFRCDPISEHNRLYWYRQTLGQGPEFLTYFQNEAQLEKSRLLSDRFSAERPKGSFSTLEIQRTEQGDSAMYLCASSLSRDILTEAFFGQGTRLTVV.

The V gene is TRBV6-5, the J gene TRBJ1-3; possible D gene TRBD1, 6 bases. The germline CDR1 and CDR2 sequences are MNHEY and SVGAGI. V lost 2 bases to trimming and J lost 0 bases, with 11 bases between them. The CDR3 covers 16 residues. The CDR3 sequence: CASSYGGHNSGNTIYF. CDR3 sequence (DNA): TGTGCCAGCAGTTACGGGGGACACAACTCTGGAAACACCATATATTTT.

The V call is TRBV6-5, the J call TRBJ1-1; no reliable D call. With 2 bases removed from V and 1 base from J, the gap between germline ends came to 8 bases. The CDR3 extends over 14 amino acids. Germline CDR1 reads MNHEY; CDR2 reads SVGAGI. CDR3 sequence (DNA): TGTGCCAGCAGTTACAGAGCAGGGAACACTGAAGCTTTCTTT. Translating it yields CASSYRAGNTEAFF.

Only a few counts were recorded for this clone. The CDR3 protein is CASGQVNTGELFF. The CDR3 bases are TGCGCCAGCGGGCAGGTGAACACCGGGGAGCTGTTTTTT. The gene calls are TRBV4-1 and TRBJ2-2; D call uncertain. This CDR3 has 13 amino acids. Germline assignment: CDR1 MGHRA and CDR2 YSYEKL. The V and J ends lost 8 bases and 1 base respectively, with 8 bases between them.

This rearrangement joins TRBV30 to TRBJ1-1; D remains ambiguous. Per germline, CDR1 GTSNPN and CDR2 SVGIG (reference sequence). This CDR3 comprises 12 residues. Deletions cut 3 bases from V and 1 base from J, with 6 bases between. CDR3 DNA sequence: TGTGCCTGGAGAGCCGAGAACACTGAAGCTTTCTTT. It encodes CAWRAENTEAFF.